This TCR beta chain stems from a study of blood T cell repertoires in COVID-19. The data were produced by immunoSEQ multiplex PCR, yet TCRdb's version contains in-frame clones alone and is incomplete. The profile shows 180,000 or so clones, 75% to 90% of them singletons. Germline V gene sequence: CDR1 GTSNPN, CDR2 SVGIG (reference sequence). CDR3 length: 13 residues. V was pared by 2 bases and J by 6 bases, with 4 bases of the junction left unmatched. Cohorts were based on clinical histories the participants reported. The receptor was derived from a woman between 45 and 60 years old who had recovered from COVID-19. This chain joins TRBV30 and TRBJ1-5, with 7 positions matching TRBD1. Sample: PBMCs or T cells enriched from blood (not recorded which). CDR3 nucleotide sequence: TGTGCCTGGAGTACACAGGGGAGTCAGCCCCAGCATTTT. This codes for CAWSTQGSQPQHF.